This TCR beta chain stems from a study of Ad26.COV2.S vaccination and SARS-CoV-2 variants (dated by TCRdb to about 2021). About the investigation overall: Donors in the vaccine arm were drawn from COV1001, a multicentre, randomized, double-blind, placebo-controlled phase I-IIa trial testing Ad26.COV2.S in healthy adults. Ad26.COV2.S was administered intramuscularly at a dose of 5x10^10 or 1x10^11 viral particles, either as one shot or as two shots given 56 days apart. Trial participants were randomized into five groups of five: low-dose or high-dose Ad26.COV2.S given once or twice, or placebo on both occasions. A total of some 30 samples were included in the TCR-sequenced set, comprising some 20 Ad26.COV2.S vaccine recipients, 5 placebo recipients and 8 SARS-CoV-2 convalescent individuals. Sequencing of the TCRbeta repertoire served to evaluate the specificity and breadth of SARS-CoV-2-reactive T cell receptors following Ad26.COV2.S vaccination. Investigators did not know the trial group allocation while performing experiments and assessing outcomes. General conclusions and limits of the study: Non-spike TCR breadth was comparable between vaccine and placebo recipients, consistent with the vaccine containing only spike. Compared with placebo recipients, Ad26.COV2.S recipients showed higher spike-specific TCR breadth (P = 0.0014). The authors noted that total T cell responses may have been underestimated by the TCR breadth and depth analyses. Comparing responses between vaccine doses or regimens was not something the study was powered to do. After vaccination, spike-specific CD8+ and CD4+ T cell responses were reported to show substantial breadth.

Measured from the cysteine to the phenylalanine, the CDR3 is 15 residues long. The read is trimmed to its CDR3 DNA, 45 bases read in frame from base 1. Looking up the germline V gene yields CDR1 ENHRY and CDR2 SYGVKD. V is cut by 1 base and J by 9 bases, and the space between the germline ends is 13 bases. This specimen's treatment or condition label, interpreted: some 19 received Ad26.COV2.S at low or high dose, single or two shots; about five received placebo; per-sample allocation not given. For vaccine and placebo recipients, the sequenced repertoires came from samples collected on day 63 after the first injection. Cohort 1b enrolled fewer than 30 adults aged 18-55 years at a single site in Boston, USA, between 29 July and 7 August 2020. Ad26.COV2.S consisted of a replication-incompetent adenovirus type 26 vector by which a prefusion-stabilized SARS-CoV-2 spike protein from the original Wuhan strain was expressed.

The immunoSEQ Assay was the method used to sequence TCRbeta CDR3 regions. After extraction, genomic DNA underwent amplification by bias-controlled multiplex PCR, followed by high-throughput sequencing. The original pipeline was this. To quantify the absolute abundance of every unique TCRbeta CDR3 region, sequences were collapsed and filtered. T cell fraction was estimated by normalizing TCRbeta template counts to usable DNA, with usable DNA measured through amplification of reference genes found in all nucleated cells. Repertoire TCRs were annotated as SARS-CoV-2-specific when V gene, CDR3 amino acid sequence and J gene were exactly matched to a known reactive TCR set. The reference SARS-CoV-2 TCR set was obtained from MIRA and was filtered for enrichment in COVID-19-positive ImmuneCODE repertoires, whereby public or cross-reactive TCRs were removed. Using the MIRA antigens, annotated TCRs were further analysed by specific ORF or by position within an ORF. Breadth was defined as the number of annotated unique rearrangements divided by the total number of unique productive rearrangements, and depth was defined as the summed frequency of the annotated unique rearrangements. Two-sided Wilcoxon rank-sum tests were applied when comparing TCR breadth between groups. TCRdb retrieved this table from immuneACCESS and kept in-frame rearrangements only. Not all clones are present; in checked studies, unresolved V genes account for under half, and no reason is known for the remainder. V and J calls and clone size follow that table, whereas D and trimming were derived from the DNA. This sample comprises roughly 380,000 clones, roughly 90% of them detected only once. Of the sample, 3.6% falls within the top ten clones.

Remarks on this clone: This clone's antigen is unknown. Base-call qualities are not available, and no considerably larger clone is one nucleotide away.

Recombination linked TRBV10-3 to TRBJ1-6; the D gene is unclear. Sequenced material: peripheral blood, taken in a trial of Ad26.COV2.S vaccine versus placebo. The sequence was obtained from a person between 18 and 65 years old who received the Ad26.COV2.S COVID-19 vaccine or a placebo. Here is the DNA: TGTGCCATCAGTGAGTTTATCTCTCTCGGTTCACCCCTCCACTTT. It specifies CAISEFISLGSPLHF.